One and the same sample provided the 27 T cell receptor beta chains below, sequenced in a study of T cells after yellow fever vaccination (dated by TCRdb to between 2018 and 2021). Per the publication, the treatment or condition label means: live attenuated yellow fever vaccine strain. Receptor libraries were prepared by 5' RACE. Reads for this sample came from an Illumina HiSeq 2500. The raw public data were reprocessed by TCRdb itself: fastp quality trimming at Q25, MiXCR clonotype calling, in-frame beta chains only. A single entry per CDR3 protein holds the most common genes and DNA from its merged rows. Here the sample has 620,000 or so distinct CDR3 sequences; 9% to 15% occur a single time. The ten largest clonotypes hold 15% of the sample. Here the sequenced sample was PBMCs, taken on the day of the yellow fever booster vaccination. Receptors originate from a man aged 25 to 40 who received the YFV17D yellow fever vaccine.

Only a few counts were recorded for this clonotype. The chain couples TRBV19 to TRBJ2-3; 12 bases line up with TRBD2. V trimming: 5 bases; J trimming: 4 bases; junction bases outside the gene matches: 10. The CDR3 consists of 17 residues. Germline-derived CDR1 and CDR2 are LNHDA and SQIVND (reference sequence). CDR3 coding DNA: TGTGCCAGTAGTCCGTGGACTAGCGGGACAAAATCAGATACGCAGTATTTT. This encodes CASSPWTSGTKSDTQYF.

The chain is built from TRBV29-1 and TRBJ2-7, with a weak D call TRBD1 (6 bases). V was shortened by 4 bases and J by 0 bases, with 22 bases between the two germline ends. The CDR3 spans 17 residues. Germline CDR1 SQVTM, CDR2 ANQGSEA. As DNA, the CDR3 is TGCAGCGTTGGCACAGGGAGAAGTACGGAAAGCTCCTACGAGCAGTACTTC. Protein sequence: CSVGTGRSTESSYEQYF.

This clonotype was picked up a small number of times. The chain recombines TRBV5-1 with TRBJ1-5; D is possibly TRBD1 (5 bases). The CDR3 has 14 amino acids. The germline V and J ends were trimmed by 4 bases and 6 bases, with 14 bases remaining between them. Germline V gene lookup returns CDR1 SGHRS and CDR2 YFSETQ. The CDR3 DNA follows: TGCGCCAGCAGCGTTCCCAGGGTTAGTCAGCCCCAGCATTTT. Amino acid sequence: CASSVPRVSQPQHF.

This clonotype showed up just a few times. The V and J genes are TRBV4-3 and TRBJ2-2; 8 nucleotides agree with TRBD1. CDR1 and CDR2 from the germline V gene are LGHNA and YSLEER. Losses at the gene ends were 10 bases for V and 1 base for J; bases not matched to a gene: 8. The CDR3 consists of 15 residues. The CDR3 DNA is TGCGCCACCTCACAGGGGGTAGGGAACACCGGGGAGCTGTTTTTT. This encodes CATSQGVGNTGELFF.

This clonotype was seen many times. The J gene is TRBJ2-3, the V gene TRBV29-1; TRBD2 aligns across 8 bases. The germline V gene has CDR1 SQVTM and CDR2 ANQGSEA. This CDR3 has 15 amino acids. Losses at the gene ends were 4 bases for V and 5 bases for J; bases not matched to a gene: 11. The CDR3 protein is CSVGMAGGSGDTQYF. DNA of the CDR3: TGCAGCGTTGGTATGGCGGGAGGTTCGGGAGATACGCAGTATTTT.

This clonotype turned up a few times. The rearrangement joins TRBV20-1 to TRBJ1-1; D remains ambiguous. CDR1 and CDR2 (germline): DFQATT, SNEGSKA (reference sequence). This CDR3 comprises 12 residues. The V end lost 2 bases, the J end lost 5 bases, and 9 bases lay between the germline ends. CDR3 DNA sequence: TGCAGTGCTAGACCTTCAGGAACTGAAGCTTTCTTT. It yields the protein CSARPSGTEAFF.

The DNA for the CDR3 is TGTGCCAGCAGCTTTACTAGCGGGAGATCCTACGAGCAGTACTTC. Its translation is CASSFTSGRSYEQYF. The chain is built from TRBV5-4 and TRBJ2-7; 11 bases are a match to TRBD2. This CDR3 has 15 amino acids. Germline-derived CDR1 and CDR2 are SGHNT and YYREEE (reference sequence). V gave up 2 bases and J gave up 1 base; unmatched junction bases: 2.

This rearrangement joins TRBV27 to TRBJ2-7; 8 bases match TRBD2. V dropped 6 bases and J dropped 3; count of bases not matched to a gene: 7. CDR1 MNHEY and CDR2 SMNVEV come from the germline V gene (reference sequence). The CDR3 length is 14 residues. In nucleotides, the CDR3 is TGTGCCAGCAGGTTTAGCGGGGCCCGCTACGAGCAGTACTTC. Encoded protein: CASRFSGARYEQYF.

The genes are TRBV5-1 and TRBJ2-1; perhaps TRBD1 as D (6 bases). This CDR3 comprises 16 residues. CDR1 is SGHRS and CDR2 is YFSETQ in the germline V gene. Trimming removed 3 bases at V and 2 bases at J, with 15 bases between. The CDR3 spells CASSWGLGATYNEQFF. The CDR3, as DNA: TGCGCCAGCAGCTGGGGTTTGGGGGCTACCTACAATGAGCAGTTCTTC.

A few counts support this clonotype. This chain connects TRBV19 to TRBJ2-7; no reliable D call. CDR3 length equals 16 residues. Germline lookup yields CDR1 LNHDA and CDR2 SQIVND (reference sequence). V lost 1 base to trimming and J lost 2 bases, with 15 bases between them. CDR3 loop: CASSIAGSAIPYEQYF. Written as DNA, the CDR3 is TGTGCCAGTAGTATAGCTGGGTCAGCCATCCCCTACGAGCAGTACTTC.

This clonotype has at least ten counts. This rearrangement joins TRBV6-2 or TRBV6-3 to TRBJ2-1, with no clear D. Germline CDR1 is MNHEY and CDR2 is SVGEGT. The ends were cut back, 2 bases at V and 13 bases at J, with 9 bases in the middle. This CDR3 is 11 amino acids long. The CDR3 sequence is CASSYGRIQFF. The CDR3 nucleotides read TGTGCCAGCAGTTACGGTCGGATTCAGTTCTTC.

The chain employs TRBV6-5 and TRBJ2-5, with D possibly matching TRBD2 (5 bases). Trimming took 7 bases from V and 5 from J, leaving 11 bases between them. Per the germline V gene, CDR1 is MNHEY and CDR2 is SVGAGI. The CDR3 covers 12 residues. The chain's CDR3 is CASTERGETQYF. The CDR3 bases are TGTGCCAGCACGGAGCGAGGGGAGACCCAGTACTTC.

This clonotype was seen a few times. V usage is TRBV4-3 and J usage is TRBJ2-1, with 9 bases identical to TRBD1. Germline assignment: CDR1 LGHNA and CDR2 YSLEER. J gave up 2 bases and V 1 base, and 9 bases lay outside the gene matches. This CDR3 is built from 18 residues. The CDR3 spells CASSQGTGGAGAYNEQFF. As DNA, the CDR3 is TGCGCCAGCAGCCAAGGTACAGGGGGCGCGGGAGCCTACAATGAGCAGTTCTTC.

V usage is TRBV12-3 or TRBV12-4 and J usage is TRBJ2-2, with TRBD2 as a possible D gene (5 bases). V was pared by 7 bases and J by 6 bases, with 18 bases between. The CDR3 is 15 residues long. The CDR3 loop is CASTISTGKAGELFF. Here the CDR3 DNA reads TGTGCCAGCACCATCAGCACGGGGAAGGCCGGGGAGCTGTTTTTT.

This clonotype was detected a few times. The chain combines TRBV27 with TRBJ2-2, with 14 positions matching TRBD2. Germline V gene data show CDR1 as MNHEY and CDR2 as SMNVEV (reference sequence). V dropped 5 bases and J dropped 7; count of bases not matched to a gene: 9. This CDR3 spans 17 amino acids. The CDR3 nucleotides are TGTGCCAGCAGTCCCCTGGGACTAGCGGGAGTTAACGGGGAGCTGTTTTTT. Its translation: CASSPLGLAGVNGELFF.

This clonotype turned up a few times. J is TRBJ2-7 and V is TRBV12-3 or TRBV12-4; D unresolved. V was pared by 6 bases and J by 4 bases, with 13 bases between. The CDR3 extends over 13 amino acids. CDR3 amino acids: CASSPDVSYEQYF. CDR3 coding DNA: TGTGCCAGCAGCCCCGACGTCTCGTACGAGCAGTACTTC.

This sequence joins TRBV20-1 and TRBJ2-7; 7 bases are shared with TRBD2. Trimming removed 3 bases from V and 1 base from J; junction bases left unmatched: 3. The CDR3 is 13 residues long. Germline CDR1 is DFQATT and CDR2 is SNEGSKA (reference sequence). In DNA, the CDR3 is TGCAGTGCTAGGACTAGCTTATCCTACGAGCAGTACTTC. The encoded protein is CSARTSLSYEQYF.

The genes are TRBV19 and TRBJ2-2; D ambiguous. V shed 6 bases and J shed 0 bases, with 14 bases lying between them. Germline V lookup: CDR1 LNHDA, CDR2 SQIVND (reference sequence). The CDR3 runs 16 residues. The CDR3, as DNA: TGTGCCAGTAGATCCGGCCCGGCAACGAACACCGGGGAGCTGTTTTTT. Protein sequence: CASRSGPATNTGELFF.

This chain connects TRBV5-1 to TRBJ2-1, with D hard to call. V was cut by 2 bases and J by 0 bases, with 12 bases left in between. This CDR3 has 16 amino acids. Looked up from germline, CDR1 is SGHRS and CDR2 is YFSETQ. This CDR3 is CASSFKQSISYNEQFF. In nucleotides, the CDR3 is TGCGCCAGCAGCTTCAAGCAGAGTATCTCCTACAATGAGCAGTTCTTC.

This clonotype was recorded a few times. J is TRBJ1-6 and V is TRBV20-1, with D tentatively TRBD1 (5 bases). CDR1 DFQATT and CDR2 SNEGSKA come from the germline V gene (reference sequence). Trimming removed 6 bases from V and 0 bases from J, with 15 bases in between. This CDR3 has 16 residues. This CDR3 is CSAPVSGGSYNSPLHF. The CDR3 DNA reads TGCAGTGCCCCCGTGTCGGGGGGCTCCTATAATTCACCCCTCCACTTT.

The genes are TRBV12-3 or TRBV12-4 and TRBJ1-2; D ambiguous. The V end was cut by 1 base, the J end by 8 bases, with 11 bases between. This CDR3 contains 13 residues. CDR3 protein: CASSLGGPLGYTF. CDR3 nucleotide sequence: TGTGCCAGCAGTTTAGGAGGTCCGCTGGGCTACACCTTC.

V is TRBV23-1 and J is TRBJ2-2; the D gene is possibly TRBD1 (5 bases). TRBV23-1 is flagged as an ORF with uncertain function. V was pared by 4 bases and J by 6 bases, with 9 bases between. The CDR3 contains 13 residues. The CDR3, as DNA: TGCGCCAGCAGTCCTCAGGGTCCCGGGGAGCTGTTTTTT. It is translated as CASSPQGPGELFF.

This clonotype was observed a handful of times. The gene calls are TRBV7-8 and TRBJ2-6; 13 positions match TRBD2. This CDR3 contains 18 residues. Germline V gives CDR1 SGHVS, CDR2 FQNEAQ. Trimming at V came to 5 bases and at J to 4 bases, leaving 8 bases not matched to a gene. For the CDR3, the DNA is TGTGCCAGCAGCCCTGGACTAGCGGGAGCCTTGGGGGCCAACGTCCTGACTTTC. Its protein is CASSPGLAGALGANVLTF.

This clonotype was seen only a few times. This chain joins TRBV10-3 and TRBJ2-3; D may be TRBD2 (6 bases). Germline-derived CDR1 and CDR2 are ENHRY and SYGVKD. This CDR3 region has 11 residues. V was pared by 11 bases and J by 1 base, with 7 bases between. CDR3 coding DNA: TGTGCCGGAGGGGGCACAGATACGCAGTATTTT. Its protein is CAGGGTDTQYF.

The chain joins TRBV20-1 to TRBJ2-5, with D possibly matching TRBD1 (5 bases). Per the germline V gene, CDR1 is DFQATT and CDR2 is SNEGSKA (reference sequence). V was pared by 3 bases and J by 5 bases, with 10 bases between. CDR3 size: 12 residues. The CDR3 bases are TGCAGTGCTAGTCTGGGGCCGGAGACCCAGTACTTC. Translating gives CSASLGPETQYF.

This clonotype was recorded a few times. The J gene is TRBJ2-7, the V gene TRBV7-2, with 9 nucleotides matching TRBD2. The CDR3 is 14 residues long. J was trimmed by 4 bases and V by 6 bases; bases with no gene match: 7. Germline values: CDR1 SGHTA, CDR2 FQGNSA. CDR3 in DNA: TGTGCCAGCAGAGTAGCGGGGGACCCTTACGAGCAGTACTTC. As protein: CASRVAGDPYEQYF.

This clonotype was counted between two and nine times. The chain carries TRBV5-1 and TRBJ2-1, with TRBD2 identical over 7 bases. The CDR3 consists of 14 residues. The V and J ends lost 2 bases and 8 bases, in that order; junction bases with no gene match: 7. Germline V gives CDR1 SGHRS, CDR2 YFSETQ. CDR3 coding DNA: TGCGCCAGCAGCTTTGAGGGAGGGCCCCATGAGCAGTTCTTC. The encoded protein is CASSFEGGPHEQFF.